The clone carrying this T cell receptor (beta chain) appeared a single time. As yet, its antigen is unknown. The primer mix had 60 Vbeta and 13 Jbeta primers. Sequencing used immunoSEQ multiplex PCR; TCRdb keeps in-frame clones, though not all of them. The sample records 310,000 or so clones, roughly 90% being singletons. These data originate in a study of cytomegalovirus exposure and HLA in healthy donors. General study points: In a later analysis, 17,000 or so TCR beta sequences were associated with HLA alleles at 0.05 false discovery rate. Presence/absence analyses supposed approximately even sequencing depth among donors.

The CDR3 is made up of 14 amino acids. Germline lookup yields CDR1 SGHNT and CDR2 YYREEE (reference sequence). The V gene lost 0 bases and the J gene lost 3 bases, with 8 bases spanning the gap. The sample taken for sequencing was PBMCs. The TCR comes from a young woman in good health and CMV-seronegative. The chain uses TRBV5-4 and TRBJ2-3; D gene unclear. Here the CDR3 reads CASSLGDETDTQYF. In DNA form, the CDR3 reads TGTGCCAGCAGCTTGGGTGATGAGACAGATACGCAGTATTTT.